Listed here is a single T cell receptor beta chain. Its specificity is not known. These data are taken from a study of blood T cells in healthy people across ages. Study at large: Roughly one uniquely barcoded beta molecule per two T cells was captured.

The second PCR ran about 6 to 12 cycles with a sample-barcoded 5' primer and J-beta primers. A template-switch adaptor with 12 random nucleotides tagged each cDNA molecule. Each CDR3 protein gets one entry after TCRdb re-called the 5' RACE reads with MiXCR. Of around 1,900,000 distinct CDR3 sequences listed, around 42% are singletons. General study findings and limits: Samples with more naive T cells showed higher observed beta diversity.

Unmatched junction bases numbered 5, after V lost 2 bases and J lost 0 bases. CDR1 is MRHNA, CDR2 SNTAGT, per germline. The CDR3 runs 16 residues. The sequenced sample consisted of blood. The J gene is TRBJ2-3, the V gene TRBV6-4; 7 bases agree with TRBD1. The clonotype was recovered from a human donor in good health. In DNA, the CDR3 is TGTGCCAGCAGTGACCGACAGGGTACTAGCACAGATACGCAGTATTTT. Translating it yields CASSDRQGTSTDTQYF.